This passage covers 2 T cell receptor beta chains from one sample sequenced in a study of regulatory T cells in long-lasting Graves disease. According to the study, TCR beta libraries were built with iRepertoire HTBI primers and CDR3-region Arm-PCR. One entry per CDR3 protein, called by TCRdb with MiXCR from the multiplex PCR reads. The sample lists over 400,000 distinct CDR3 sequences; approximately 14% were seen once. Stated time point: newly diagnosed GD, antithyroid drugs for less than 3 months. PBMC-derived RNA was used for the TCR library. The same sample was also studied in work on T cells in Graves' hyperthyroidism and ophthalmopathy.

The sequencing here drew on peripheral blood mononuclear cells (PBMCs), taken at new diagnosis, from a patient treated with antithyroid drugs. The source is a woman between 45 and 60 years old with Graves disease.

This clonotype occurred a few times. The chain carries TRBV5-6 and TRBJ1-1; no clear D. CDR3 length equals 12 residues. The V gene's germline CDR1 is SGHDT and CDR2 YYEEEE. The V gene lost 1 base and the J gene lost 9 bases, with 10 bases spanning the gap. CDR3 protein: CASSLNSGKAFF. The CDR3 coding sequence is TGTGCCAGCAGCTTGAATTCGGGGAAAGCTTTCTTT.

This clonotype came up a few times. The rearrangement joins TRBV5-1 to TRBJ2-1; TRBD2 matches at 7 bases. The CDR3 is 15 amino acids. From germline, CDR1 is SGHRS and CDR2 YFSETQ. V shed 2 bases, J shed 2 bases, and the junction held 4 bases outside the gene matches. CDR3 in DNA: TGCGCCAGCAGCTTAAGCGGGATGACCTACAATGAGCAGTTCTTC. Its translation: CASSLSGMTYNEQFF. The variable domain in full, with the rest retrieved from reference TRBV5-1 and TRBJ2-1, is KAGVTQTPRYLIKTRGQQVTLSCSPISGHRSVSWYQQTPGQGLQFLFEYFSETQRNKGNFPGRFSGRQFSNSRSEMNVSTLELGDSALYLCASSLSGMTYNEQFFGPGTRLTVL.